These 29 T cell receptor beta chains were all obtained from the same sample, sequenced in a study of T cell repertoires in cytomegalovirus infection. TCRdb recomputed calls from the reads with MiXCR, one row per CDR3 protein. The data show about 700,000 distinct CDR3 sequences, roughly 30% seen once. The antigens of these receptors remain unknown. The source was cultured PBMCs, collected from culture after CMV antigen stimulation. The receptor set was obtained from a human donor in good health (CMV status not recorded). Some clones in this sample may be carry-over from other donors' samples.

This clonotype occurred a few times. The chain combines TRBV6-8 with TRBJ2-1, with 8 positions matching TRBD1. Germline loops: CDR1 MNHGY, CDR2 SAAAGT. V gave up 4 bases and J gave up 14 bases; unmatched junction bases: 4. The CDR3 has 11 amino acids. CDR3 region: CASSSDRVEFF. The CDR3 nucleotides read TGTGCCAGCAGTTCGGACAGGGTGGAGTTCTTC.

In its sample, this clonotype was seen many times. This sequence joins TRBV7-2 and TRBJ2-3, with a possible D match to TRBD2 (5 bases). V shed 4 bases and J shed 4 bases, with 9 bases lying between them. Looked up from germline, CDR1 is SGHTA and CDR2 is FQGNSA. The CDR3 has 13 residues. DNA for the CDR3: TGTGCCAGCAGCTCCGGAGGTGCAGATACGCAGTATTTT. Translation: CASSSGGADTQYF.

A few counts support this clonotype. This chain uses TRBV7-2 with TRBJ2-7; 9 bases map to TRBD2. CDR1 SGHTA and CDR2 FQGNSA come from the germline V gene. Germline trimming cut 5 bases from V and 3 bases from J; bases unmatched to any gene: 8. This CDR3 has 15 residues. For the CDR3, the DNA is TGTGCCAGCAGCCCCCGAGCGGGAGGACACTACGAGCAGTACTTC. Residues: CASSPRAGGHYEQYF.

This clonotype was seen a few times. As DNA, the CDR3 is TGTGCCAGCAGCGCGTCGACGGGCGAGGATTCACCCCTCCACTTT. This sequence encodes CASSASTGEDSPLHF. V and J are TRBV7-2 and TRBJ1-6, with D unclear. Trimming removed 5 bases at V and 8 bases at J, with 16 bases between. Germline V gene lookup returns CDR1 SGHTA and CDR2 FQGNSA. This CDR3 spans 15 amino acids.

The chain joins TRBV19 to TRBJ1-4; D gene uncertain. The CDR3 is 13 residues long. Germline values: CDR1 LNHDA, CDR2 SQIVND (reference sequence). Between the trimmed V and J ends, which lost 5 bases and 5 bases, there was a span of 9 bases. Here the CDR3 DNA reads TGTGCCAGTAGTGAACAGAGAAATGAAAAACTGTTTTTT. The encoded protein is CASSEQRNEKLFF.

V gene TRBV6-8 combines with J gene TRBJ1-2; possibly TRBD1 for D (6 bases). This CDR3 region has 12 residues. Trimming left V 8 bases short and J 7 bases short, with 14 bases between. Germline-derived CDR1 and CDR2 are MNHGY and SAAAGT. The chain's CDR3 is CASCTGLVGYTF. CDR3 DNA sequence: TGTGCCAGCTGTACAGGGTTGGTTGGCTACACCTTC.

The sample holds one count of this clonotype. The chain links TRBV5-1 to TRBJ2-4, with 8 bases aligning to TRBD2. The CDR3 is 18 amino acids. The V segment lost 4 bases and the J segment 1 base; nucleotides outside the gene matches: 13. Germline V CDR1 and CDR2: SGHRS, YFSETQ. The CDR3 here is CASSPGLGGASAKNIQYF. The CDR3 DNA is TGCGCCAGCAGCCCGGGACTAGGAGGCGCCTCTGCCAAAAACATTCAGTACTTC.

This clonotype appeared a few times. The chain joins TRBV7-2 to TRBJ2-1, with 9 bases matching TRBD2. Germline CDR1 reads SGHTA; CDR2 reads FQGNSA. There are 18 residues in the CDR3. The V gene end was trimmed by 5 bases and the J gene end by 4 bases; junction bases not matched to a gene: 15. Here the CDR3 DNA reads TGTGCCAGCAGCCCCCCGGTTGCGGGAGGGGGGAATTACAATGAGCAGTTCTTC. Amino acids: CASSPPVAGGGNYNEQFF.

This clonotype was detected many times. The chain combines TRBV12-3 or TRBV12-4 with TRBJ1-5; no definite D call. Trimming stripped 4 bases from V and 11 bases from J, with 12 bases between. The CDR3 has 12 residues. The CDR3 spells CASSSPPGAQHF. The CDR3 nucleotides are TGTGCCAGCAGTTCACCCCCCGGGGCCCAGCATTTT.

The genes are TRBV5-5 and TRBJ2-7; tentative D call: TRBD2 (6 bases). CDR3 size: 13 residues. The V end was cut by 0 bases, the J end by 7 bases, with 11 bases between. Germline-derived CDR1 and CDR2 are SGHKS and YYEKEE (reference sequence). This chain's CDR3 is CASSLAGVEEQYF. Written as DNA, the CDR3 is TGTGCCAGCAGCTTGGCGGGGGTGGAAGAGCAGTACTTC.

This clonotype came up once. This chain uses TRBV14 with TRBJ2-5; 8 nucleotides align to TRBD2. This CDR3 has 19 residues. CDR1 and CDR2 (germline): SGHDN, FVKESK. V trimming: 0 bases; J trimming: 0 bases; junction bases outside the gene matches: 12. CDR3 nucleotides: TGTGCCAGCAGCCAAGAATCGGTAGCGGGGACCGATTACCAAGAGACCCAGTACTTC. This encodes CASSQESVAGTDYQETQYF.

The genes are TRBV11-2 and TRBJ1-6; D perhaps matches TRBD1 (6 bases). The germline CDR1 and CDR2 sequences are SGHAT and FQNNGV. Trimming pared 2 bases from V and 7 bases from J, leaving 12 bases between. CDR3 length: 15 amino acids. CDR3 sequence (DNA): TGTGCCAGCAGCTTAACGACAGGTTTCAATTCACCCCTCCACTTT. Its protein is CASSLTTGFNSPLHF.

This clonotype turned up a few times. The CDR3 DNA follows: TGTGCCAGCGAAAGTCCGCCTCGGGAAGGGATTAATGAGCAGTTCTTC. It is translated as CASESPPREGINEQFF. The chain combines TRBV7-2 with TRBJ2-1; the D gene is possibly TRBD2 (5 bases). Trimming pared 8 bases from V and 7 bases from J, leaving 24 bases between. The CDR3 runs to 16 residues. Germline-derived CDR1 and CDR2 are SGHTA and FQGNSA. The whole variable domain, remainder taken from reference TRBV7-2 and TRBJ2-1, is GAGVSQSPSNKVTEKGKDVELRCDPISGHTALYWYRQSLGQGLEFLIYFQGNSAPDKSGLPSDRFSAERTGGSVSTLTIQRTQQEDSAVYLCASESPPREGINEQFFGPGTRLTVL.

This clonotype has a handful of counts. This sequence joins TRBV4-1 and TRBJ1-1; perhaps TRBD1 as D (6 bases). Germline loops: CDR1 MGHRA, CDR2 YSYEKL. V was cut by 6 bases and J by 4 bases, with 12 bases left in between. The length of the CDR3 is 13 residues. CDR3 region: CASRQGLVTEAFF. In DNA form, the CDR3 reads TGCGCCAGCAGACAGGGCTTAGTCACTGAAGCTTTCTTT.

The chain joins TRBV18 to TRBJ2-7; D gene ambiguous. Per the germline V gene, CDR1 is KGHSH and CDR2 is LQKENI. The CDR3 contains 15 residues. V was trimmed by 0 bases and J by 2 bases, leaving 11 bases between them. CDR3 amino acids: CASSPPGSAAYEQYF. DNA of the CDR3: TGTGCCAGCTCACCACCGGGCAGCGCGGCCTACGAGCAGTACTTC.

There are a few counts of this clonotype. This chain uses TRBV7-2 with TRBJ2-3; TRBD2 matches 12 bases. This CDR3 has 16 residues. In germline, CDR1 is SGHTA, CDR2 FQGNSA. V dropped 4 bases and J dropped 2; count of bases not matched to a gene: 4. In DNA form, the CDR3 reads TGTGCCAGCAGCTCCACTAGCGGGGGGTACACAGATACGCAGTATTTT. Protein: CASSSTSGGYTDTQYF. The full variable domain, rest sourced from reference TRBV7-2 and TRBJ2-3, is GAGVSQSPSNKVTEKGKDVELRCDPISGHTALYWYRQSLGQGLEFLIYFQGNSAPDKSGLPSDRFSAERTGGSVSTLTIQRTQQEDSAVYLCASSSTSGGYTDTQYFGPGTRLTVL.

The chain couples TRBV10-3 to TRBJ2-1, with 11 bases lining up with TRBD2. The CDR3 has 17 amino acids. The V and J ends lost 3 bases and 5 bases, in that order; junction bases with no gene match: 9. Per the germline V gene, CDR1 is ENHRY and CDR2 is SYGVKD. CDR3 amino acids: CAISDSTLAGGDNEQFF. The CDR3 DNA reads TGTGCCATCAGTGACTCAACCTTAGCGGGGGGGGACAATGAGCAGTTCTTC.

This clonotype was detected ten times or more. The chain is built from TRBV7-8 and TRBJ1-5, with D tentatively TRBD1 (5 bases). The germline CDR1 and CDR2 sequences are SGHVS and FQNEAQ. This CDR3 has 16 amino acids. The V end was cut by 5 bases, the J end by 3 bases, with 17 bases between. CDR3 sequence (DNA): TGTGCCAGCAGCCTGTGGACACCGACTTCCAATCAGCCCCAGCATTTT. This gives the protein CASSLWTPTSNQPQHF. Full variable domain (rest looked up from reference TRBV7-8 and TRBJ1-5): GAGVSQSPRYKVAKRGQDVALRCDPISGHVSLFWYQQALGQGPEFLTYFQNEAQLDKSGLPSDRFFAERPEGSVSTLKIQRTQQEDSAVYLCASSLWTPTSNQPQHFGDGTRLSIL.

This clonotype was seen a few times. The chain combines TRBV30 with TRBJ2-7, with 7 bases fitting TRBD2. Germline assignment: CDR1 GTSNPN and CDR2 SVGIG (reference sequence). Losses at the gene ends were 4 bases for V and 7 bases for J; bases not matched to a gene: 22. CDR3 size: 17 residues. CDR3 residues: CAWNPGMAGVPPVEQYF. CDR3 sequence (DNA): TGTGCCTGGAATCCAGGGATGGCGGGAGTCCCTCCAGTGGAGCAGTACTTC.

The CDR3 region is CASRRLATPISYNEQFF. Written as DNA, the CDR3 is TGTGCCAGCAGAAGACTAGCGACTCCAATCTCCTACAATGAGCAGTTCTTC. V is TRBV2 and J is TRBJ2-1; TRBD2 aligns across 8 bases. Germline trimming cut 6 bases from V and 0 bases from J; bases unmatched to any gene: 10. This CDR3 has 17 residues. Germline V gene data show CDR1 as SNHLY and CDR2 as FYNNEI.

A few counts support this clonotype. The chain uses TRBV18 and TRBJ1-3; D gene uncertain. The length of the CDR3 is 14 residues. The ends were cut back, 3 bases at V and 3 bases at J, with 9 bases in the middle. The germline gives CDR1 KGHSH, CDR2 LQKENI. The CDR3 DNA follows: TGTGCCAGCTCACCGCGAGAGATTGGAAACACCATATATTTT. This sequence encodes CASSPREIGNTIYF.

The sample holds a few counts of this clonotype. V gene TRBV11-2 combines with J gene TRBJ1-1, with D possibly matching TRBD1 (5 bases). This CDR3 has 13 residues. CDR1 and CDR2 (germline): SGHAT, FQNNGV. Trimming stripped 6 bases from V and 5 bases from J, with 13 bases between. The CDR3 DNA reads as TGTGCCAGCAGGACAGACCAAGGGACTGAAGCTTTCTTT. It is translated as CASRTDQGTEAFF. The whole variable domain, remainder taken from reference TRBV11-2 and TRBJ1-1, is EAGVAQSPRYKIIEKRQSVAFWCNPISGHATLYWYQQILGQGPKLLIQFQNNGVVDDSQLPKDRFSAERLKGVDSTLKIQPAKLEDSAVYLCASRTDQGTEAFFGQGTRLTVV.

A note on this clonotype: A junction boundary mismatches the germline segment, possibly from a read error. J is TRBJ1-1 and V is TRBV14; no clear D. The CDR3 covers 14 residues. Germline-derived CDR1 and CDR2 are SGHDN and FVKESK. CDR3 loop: CASSPFRENTEALF. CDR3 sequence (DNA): TGTGCCAGCAGCCCCTTCCGAGAAAACACTGAAGCTTTGTTT.

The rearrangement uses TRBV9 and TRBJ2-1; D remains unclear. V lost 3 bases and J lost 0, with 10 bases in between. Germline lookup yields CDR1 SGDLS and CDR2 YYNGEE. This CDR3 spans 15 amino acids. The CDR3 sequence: CASSAETSSYNEQFF. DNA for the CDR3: TGTGCCAGCAGCGCAGAGACGAGCTCCTACAATGAGCAGTTCTTC.

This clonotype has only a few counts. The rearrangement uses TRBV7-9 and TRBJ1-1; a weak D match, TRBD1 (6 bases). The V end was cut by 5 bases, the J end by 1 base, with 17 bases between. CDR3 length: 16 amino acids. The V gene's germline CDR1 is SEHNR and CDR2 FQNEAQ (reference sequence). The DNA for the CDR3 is TGTGCCAGCAGCCCAATTGTTACAGGGCCGAACACTGAAGCTTTCTTT. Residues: CASSPIVTGPNTEAFF.

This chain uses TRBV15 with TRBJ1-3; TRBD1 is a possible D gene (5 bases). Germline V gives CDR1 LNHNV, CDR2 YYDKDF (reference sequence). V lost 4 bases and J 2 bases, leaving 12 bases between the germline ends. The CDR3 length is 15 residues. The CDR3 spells CATSKEGTAGNTIYF. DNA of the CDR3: TGTGCCACCAGCAAAGAAGGGACGGCTGGAAACACCATATATTTT.

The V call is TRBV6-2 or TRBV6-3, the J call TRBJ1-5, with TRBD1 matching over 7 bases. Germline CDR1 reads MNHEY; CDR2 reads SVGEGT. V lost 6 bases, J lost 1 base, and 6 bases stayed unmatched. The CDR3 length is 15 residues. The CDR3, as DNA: TGTGCCAGCAGAAAAGACAGGGTCAGCAATCAGCCCCAGCATTTT. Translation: CASRKDRVSNQPQHF.

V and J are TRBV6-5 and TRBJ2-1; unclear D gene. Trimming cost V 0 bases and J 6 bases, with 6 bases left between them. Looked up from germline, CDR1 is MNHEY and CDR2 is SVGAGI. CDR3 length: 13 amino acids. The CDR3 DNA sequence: TGTGCCAGCAGTTACTCGACCAGCAATGAGCAGTTCTTC. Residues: CASSYSTSNEQFF.

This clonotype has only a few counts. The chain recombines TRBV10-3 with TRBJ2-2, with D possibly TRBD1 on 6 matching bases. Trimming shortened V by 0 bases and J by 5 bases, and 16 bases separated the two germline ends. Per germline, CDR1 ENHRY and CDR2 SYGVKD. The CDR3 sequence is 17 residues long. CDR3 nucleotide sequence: TGTGCCATCAGTGAGTCGTTAATACAGGGCTGGACCGGGGAGCTGTTTTTT. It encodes CAISESLIQGWTGELFF.